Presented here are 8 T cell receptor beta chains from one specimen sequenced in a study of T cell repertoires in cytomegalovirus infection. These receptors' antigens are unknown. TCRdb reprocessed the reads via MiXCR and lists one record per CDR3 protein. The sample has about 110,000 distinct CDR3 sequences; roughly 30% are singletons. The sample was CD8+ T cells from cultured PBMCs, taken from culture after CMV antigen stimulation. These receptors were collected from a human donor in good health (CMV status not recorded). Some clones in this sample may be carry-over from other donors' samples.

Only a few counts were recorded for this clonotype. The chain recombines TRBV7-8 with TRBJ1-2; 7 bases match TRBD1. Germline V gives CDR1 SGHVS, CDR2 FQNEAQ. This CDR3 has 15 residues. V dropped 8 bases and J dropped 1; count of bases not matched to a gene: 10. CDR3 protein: CASHAGGGSNYGYTF. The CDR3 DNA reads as TGTGCCAGCCACGCAGGAGGGGGCAGTAACTATGGCTACACCTTC.

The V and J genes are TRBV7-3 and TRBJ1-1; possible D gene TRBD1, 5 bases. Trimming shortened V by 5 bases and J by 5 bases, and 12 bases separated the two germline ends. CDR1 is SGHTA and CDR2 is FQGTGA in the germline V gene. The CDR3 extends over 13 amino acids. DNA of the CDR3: TGTGCCAGCAGCCCTGGTTGGGGGACTGAAGCTTTCTTT. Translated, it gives CASSPGWGTEAFF.

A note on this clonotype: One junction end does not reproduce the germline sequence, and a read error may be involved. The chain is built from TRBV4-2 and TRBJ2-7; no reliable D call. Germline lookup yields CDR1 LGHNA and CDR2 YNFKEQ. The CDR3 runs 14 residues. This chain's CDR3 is CVSSHGMSSYEQYF. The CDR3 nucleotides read TGTGTCAGCAGTCACGGCATGAGCTCCTACGAGCAGTACTTC.

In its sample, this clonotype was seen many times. This chain's CDR3 is CASSLGRGEKLFF. DNA of the CDR3: TGTGCCAGCAGCTTGGGACGTGGGGAAAAACTGTTTTTT. V is TRBV7-6 and J is TRBJ1-4; D is perhaps TRBD1 (5 bases). This CDR3 spans 13 amino acids. Trimming stripped 3 bases from V and 8 bases from J, with 10 bases between. From germline, CDR1 is SGHVS and CDR2 FNYEAQ.

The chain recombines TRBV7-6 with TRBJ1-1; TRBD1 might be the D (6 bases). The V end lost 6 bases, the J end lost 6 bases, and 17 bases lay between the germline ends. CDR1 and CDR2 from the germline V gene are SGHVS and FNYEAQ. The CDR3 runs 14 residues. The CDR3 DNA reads TGTGCCAGCAGACCGGGACAAGCAGGGGCTGAAGCTTTCTTT. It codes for CASRPGQAGAEAFF.

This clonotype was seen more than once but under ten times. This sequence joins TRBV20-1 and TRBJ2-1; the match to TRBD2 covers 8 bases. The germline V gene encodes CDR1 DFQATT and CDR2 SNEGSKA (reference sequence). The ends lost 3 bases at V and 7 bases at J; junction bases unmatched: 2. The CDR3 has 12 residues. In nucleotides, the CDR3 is TGCAGTGCTAGGGGACTAGGGAATGAGCAGTTCTTC. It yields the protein CSARGLGNEQFF.

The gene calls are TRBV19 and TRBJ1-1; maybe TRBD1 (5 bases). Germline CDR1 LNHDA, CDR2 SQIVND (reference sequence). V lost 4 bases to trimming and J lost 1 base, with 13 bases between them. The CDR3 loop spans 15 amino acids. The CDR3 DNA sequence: TGTGCCAGTAGTACCTGGCGACAGCCGAACACTGAAGCTTTCTTT. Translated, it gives CASSTWRQPNTEAFF.

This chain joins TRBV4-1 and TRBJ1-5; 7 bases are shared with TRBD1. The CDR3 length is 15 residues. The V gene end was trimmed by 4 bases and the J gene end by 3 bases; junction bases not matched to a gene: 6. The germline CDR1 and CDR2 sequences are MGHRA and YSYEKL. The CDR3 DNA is TGCGCCAGCAGCCGAGACAGGGTTGACAATCAGCCCCAGCATTTT. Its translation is CASSRDRVDNQPQHF.